This entry concerns a single TCR beta chain. This clonotype was detected only a few times. The clone's antigen remains unknown. No clone much larger than this one lies a single base away; base qualities are absent. The treatment or condition label corresponds to: live attenuated yellow fever vaccine strain. At each blood-draw timepoint, two biological replicates of bulk PBMCs were collected. A standard Ficoll-Paque protocol was used to isolate PBMCs from peripheral blood. TriZol was used to extract RNA from bulk PBMCs, CD4 and CD8 fractions, and dextramer-positive and dextramer-negative fractions. V loses 5 bases, J loses 11 bases, and the germline ends lie 21 bases apart. The CDR3 holds 14 amino acids from the cysteine to the phenylalanine. Only the CDR3 part of the read is kept: 42 bases, read in frame from the first base. The germline V gene yields SGHAT for CDR1 and FQNNGV for CDR2. The data stem from a study of T cells after yellow fever vaccination (dated by TCRdb to 2018 to 2020). Study-level background: The SMART-Seq v4 Ultra Low Input RNA kit was used to prepare libraries from fractions with low cell numbers. Blood was drawn at multiple timepoints before and after primary and secondary immunization, with bulk PBMC replicates and cell subsets isolated. The cohort comprised two healthy male donors, one aged 18 to 30 and one aged 30 to 40 years. To track T-cell clones before and after primary and booster YFV17D yellow fever vaccination, bulk TCR alpha and beta repertoires were sequenced longitudinally.

What the research found in general, with its limitations: After the booster, most clones that had expanded after primary vaccination were detected again (roughly 95% of CD4 and under 90% of CD8), suggesting broad maintenance of memory. The secondary T-cell response was found to be weaker but faster than the primary response, with a peak reached on day 5 rather than on day 15. A small fraction of clonotypes showed up in both the CD4 and CD8 compartments, probably as a result of convergent recombination. Only two donors were included in the study, so the extent to which the findings can be generalized is limited. Because abundant contaminating clonotypes from the bulk population could be contained in FACS-sorted repertoires, computational filtering was required.

TCR cDNA was synthesized by 5'RACE template switching, which introduced a universal primer site and unique molecular identifiers. Priming of cDNA synthesis was performed from both the TCR alpha and TCR beta constant segments. Library amplification involved two PCR steps, and the second step added sample barcodes and sequencing adapters. Sequencing of libraries was done on Illumina HiSeq 2500 (2x100 bp) or NovaSeq (2x150 bp). Turning to the authors' computational methods: Reads were demultiplexed and collapsed into UMI consensus sequences with MIGEC, and V(D)J alignment was performed with MiXCR. Vaccine-responding clonotypes were identified with edgeR using replicate PBMC samples, with FDR below 0.01 and a log2 fold change above 5 up to day 15 being required. Each bulk clonotype was labeled CD4 or CD8 based on which sequenced repertoire, CD4 or CD8, contained the clonotype at higher abundance. TCRdb itself trimmed the public reads at Q25 with fastp, ran MiXCR and retained productive beta chains. Merged by CDR3 protein, the rows form single entries marked with the most common genes and DNA. The V and J calls and clone size come from TCRdb's table, not from the authors' own analysis. Counted in this sample were 400,000 to 650,000 distinct CDR3 sequences; 21% of them appeared once. The ten top clones hold about a sixth of the sample.

The specimen comprised PBMCs, sampled approximately 22 days after the first yellow fever vaccination. In this chain, TRBV11-2 is recombined with TRBJ1-1; TRBD1 is possibly the D segment (5 matching bases). The clonotype comes from a man aged 18 to 35 who received the YFV17D yellow fever vaccine. The CDR3 reads as follows: CASSPTGDGVWAFF. The DNA sequence is as follows: TGTGCCAGCAGCCCCACCGGGGACGGGGTGTGGGCTTTCTTT.